This T cell receptor beta chain was identified in a study of T cell responses to AZD1222 COVID-19 vaccine. Across the whole study: Pooling covered second doses at about 4 or about 12 weeks. Study-wide results and limits: Repertoire sampling occurred only after the peak T cell response. Clonal diversity may have been underestimated, and the donors were mostly white British, with more females than males. Spike-specific TCR breadth and depth grew following two AZD1222 doses.

Profiling relied on immunoSEQ multiplex PCR, and the TCRdb table lists in-frame clones only, not all of them. The profile covers about 120,000 clones, with more than 85% appearing a single time and 4.5% taken by the ten largest. As regards this clone: Antigen: not known. An end of the junction does not agree with germline; a read error may underlie this.

The length of the CDR3 is 12 residues. CDR1 SGHNT and CDR2 YENEEA come from the germline V gene. This material consisted of peripheral blood, taken on day 0 of AZD1222 vaccination. This receptor was identified in an adult in good health. This chain uses TRBV11-3 with TRBJ1-2; 8 bases are shared with TRBD1. CDR3 region: CASSTRQGPLHF. CDR3 in DNA: TGTGCCAGCAGCACACGACAGGGGCCGCTGCACTTC.